This entry is about one T cell receptor (beta chain). One junction end disagrees with the germline gene, perhaps due to a read error. The data derive from a study of blood T cell repertoires in COVID-19. Study overall: From the United States, Italy and Spain came samples of acute and convalescent COVID-19. T cells, B-cell-depleted T cells, or PBMCs provided the cDNA or gDNA that served as material.

Original analysis: For nucleated cells, counts were estimated from reference gene primer amplification. Libraries were prepared by immunoSEQ multiplex PCR; TCRdb keeps only in-frame clonotypes and omits some of them. V, J and clone size are taken as reported in that table, and D and trimming were inferred from the DNA itself. Of some 220,000 clones detected, roughly 82% appear once; the ten largest clones hold 9.5% to 10%. Sequencing used peripheral blood. This TCR was sampled from a man aged 50-60 years with active or convalescent COVID-19.

CDR3 region: CASSLEGIQQETQYF. The CDR3 DNA reads as TGTGCTAGCAGCTTAGAGGGGATCCAACAAGAGACCCAGTACTTC. J is TRBJ2-5 and V is TRBV7-7; D is perhaps TRBD1 or TRBD2 (5 bases each). Germline V gene sequence: CDR1 SSHAT, CDR2 FNYEAQ (reference sequence). This CDR3 region has 15 residues.